This paragraph covers one T cell receptor (beta chain) sequence. Its antigen is undetermined. Trimming stripped 7 bases from V and 7 bases from J, with 13 bases between. Germline CDR1 is LNHDA and CDR2 is SQIVND (reference sequence). CDR3 length: 13 residues. The source of the sample is a study of T cell responses to AZD1222 COVID-19 vaccine. General study results and limits: Spike-specific TCR breadth and depth grew following two AZD1222 doses. Within unmutated variant regions lay the reported targets of nearly half of spike-specific TCRs. Repertoire sampling occurred only after the peak T cell response.

Clones were read by immunoSEQ multiplex PCR, and TCRdb kept only the in-frame ones, dropping some. The sample records approximately 200,000 clones, about nine tenths being singletons. The specimen comprised peripheral blood, sampled 28 days after the second AZD1222 dose. The rearrangement links TRBV19 to TRBJ1-4, with D possibly TRBD1 on 6 matching bases. The sequence derives from an adult who received the AZD1222 COVID-19 vaccine. The CDR3 loop is CASKGGEAEKLFF. The CDR3, as DNA: TGTGCCAGTAAGGGGGGCGAGGCTGAAAAACTGTTTTTT.